The 24 T cell receptor beta chains below all came from one sample that was sequenced in a study of control samples from healthy donors and cancer patients. Method: immunoSEQ multiplex PCR; TCRdb's copy keeps in-frame clones and lacks some. The sample has 120,000 or so clones, more than 85% seen once. Specimen: blood. These receptors were taken from a man aged 18-30 years in good health.

This clone was observed a single time. The gene calls are TRBV5-1 and TRBJ1-2; D call uncertain. CDR1 and CDR2 from the germline V gene are SGHRS and YFSETQ. This CDR3 has 16 amino acids. Trimming took 0 bases from V and 0 from J, leaving 12 bases between them. In DNA form, the CDR3 reads TGCGCCAGCAGCTTGGTTGGCCCGCTATCTAACTATGGCTACACCTTC. Translated, it gives CASSLVGPLSNYGYTF.

This sequence joins TRBV25-1 and TRBJ1-3; no clear D gene. In germline, CDR1 is MGHDK, CDR2 SYGVNS. V was clipped by 7 bases and J by 7 bases, with 20 bases between them. CDR3 length: 15 amino acids. The chain's CDR3 is CASTPRGDITNTIYF. DNA of the CDR3: TGTGCCAGCACCCCGAGAGGAGACATAACGAACACCATATATTTT.

The genes are TRBV27 and TRBJ2-3; no firm D call. V lost 4 bases and J 2 bases, leaving 7 bases between the germline ends. This CDR3 contains 13 residues. CDR1 is MNHEY, CDR2 SMNVEV, per germline (reference sequence). CDR3 region: CASSSTNTDTQYF. CDR3 in DNA: TGTGCCAGCAGTTCCACGAACACAGATACGCAGTATTTT.

The rearrangement links TRBV5-1 to TRBJ1-5; possible D gene TRBD1, 6 bases. This CDR3 spans 14 amino acids. Germline CDR1 reads SGHRS; CDR2 reads YFSETQ. V was trimmed by 4 bases and J by 7 bases, leaving 15 bases between them. The CDR3 reads CASSQLQGSQPQHF. CDR3 coding DNA: TGCGCCAGCAGCCAATTACAGGGAAGCCAGCCCCAGCATTTT.

The rearrangement joins TRBV3-1 (or the pseudogene TRBV3-2) to TRBJ2-2; tentatively, D is TRBD2 (5 bases). Germline V lookup: CDR1 LGHDT, CDR2 YNNKEL (reference sequence). Trimming took off 5 bases at V and 2 bases at J, with 9 bases between the two ends. This CDR3 contains 14 residues. CDR3 in DNA: TGTGCCAGCAGCTTCCGGGAAAACACCGGGGAGCTGTTTTTT. It encodes CASSFRENTGELFF.

This clone was observed once. The chain joins TRBV5-1 to TRBJ2-3, with 7 bases fitting TRBD1. In germline, CDR1 is SGHRS, CDR2 YFSETQ. The CDR3 contains 16 residues. V dropped 4 bases and J dropped 2; count of bases not matched to a gene: 10. The CDR3 loop reads CASSGGQERITDTQYF. CDR3 in DNA: TGCGCCAGCAGCGGCGGACAGGAGAGGATCACAGATACGCAGTATTTT. The full variable domain, its missing parts supplied by reference TRBV5-1 and TRBJ2-3, is KAGVTQTPRYLIKTRGQQVTLSCSPISGHRSVSWYQQTPGQGLQFLFEYFSETQRNKGNFPGRFSGRQFSNSRSEMNVSTLELGDSALYLCASSGGQERITDTQYFGPGTRLTVL.

This clone occurred once. The V call is TRBV9, the J call TRBJ2-6, with no clear D. This CDR3 region has 18 residues. V was pared by 6 bases and J by 0 bases, with 19 bases between. The germline CDR1 and CDR2 sequences are SGDLS and YYNGEE. The CDR3 loop reads CASTPVGRESSGANVLTF. The CDR3 coding sequence is TGTGCCAGCACCCCGGTGGGCAGAGAATCCTCTGGGGCCAACGTCCTGACTTTC.

This clone was counted once. This chain connects TRBV11-2 to TRBJ1-1, with a weak D call TRBD1 (6 bases). V lost 5 bases to trimming and J lost 5 bases, with 12 bases between them. The CDR3 has 13 residues. Germline loops: CDR1 SGHAT, CDR2 FQNNGV. CDR3 protein: CASSTLQGTEAFF. The CDR3 region has the DNA TGTGCCAGCAGCACATTACAGGGTACTGAAGCTTTCTTT.

DNA for the CDR3: TGTGCCATCAGGGGCAGCAACTATGGCTACACCTTC. It encodes CAIRGSNYGYTF. The V gene is TRBV10-3, the J gene TRBJ1-2; the D is unclear. Per the germline V gene, CDR1 is ENHRY and CDR2 is SYGVKD. The CDR3 runs to 12 residues. Trimming took 6 bases from V and 2 from J, leaving 7 bases between them.

The rearrangement uses TRBV4-1 and TRBJ2-5; no definite D call. The CDR3 runs 15 residues. V was cut by 5 bases and J by 3 bases, with 16 bases left in between. Germline lookup yields CDR1 MGHRA and CDR2 YSYEKL. The CDR3 region is CASSSDPTWEETQYF. Here the CDR3 DNA reads TGCGCCAGCAGCTCTGACCCTACTTGGGAAGAGACCCAGTACTTC.

J is TRBJ1-2 and V is TRBV7-3; D ambiguous. V was cut by 1 base and J by 6 bases, with 12 bases left in between. Looked up from germline, CDR1 is SGHTA and CDR2 is FQGTGA. This CDR3 has 14 amino acids. The chain's CDR3 is CASSLNGRENGYTF. CDR3 sequence (DNA): TGTGCCAGCAGCTTAAACGGGCGAGAAAATGGCTACACCTTC.

V gene TRBV19 combines with J gene TRBJ2-7, with D hard to call. This CDR3 has 13 amino acids. Trimming left V 5 bases short and J 3 bases short, with 11 bases between. Germline CDR1 and CDR2: LNHDA and SQIVND (reference sequence). This CDR3 reads CASSPDWGYEQYF. CDR3 bases: TGTGCCAGTAGTCCCGACTGGGGCTACGAGCAGTACTTC.

The chain has TRBV29-1 and TRBJ2-7; perhaps TRBD2 as D (6 bases). V shed 6 bases and J shed 7 bases, with 19 bases lying between them. This CDR3 spans 13 amino acids. Germline V gives CDR1 SQVTM, CDR2 ANQGSEA. This CDR3 reads CSVGGWGRGEQYF. Written as DNA, the CDR3 is TGCAGCGTCGGGGGTTGGGGCCGAGGGGAGCAGTACTTC.

The V gene is TRBV9, the J gene TRBJ2-7, with D perhaps being TRBD1 or TRBD2 (5 bases each). CDR3 size: 16 residues. Germline V CDR1 and CDR2: SGDLS, YYNGEE. Deletions cut 3 bases from V and 0 bases from J, with 16 bases between. The CDR3 here is CASSDGYEGSSYEQYF. The CDR3 DNA sequence: TGTGCCAGCAGCGACGGGTACGAGGGGAGCTCCTACGAGCAGTACTTC. Supplemented by reference TRBV9 and TRBJ2-7, the full variable domain reads DSGVTQTPKHLITATGQRVTLRCSPRSGDLSVYWYQQSLDQGLQFLIQYYNGEERAKGNILERFSAQQFPDLHSELNLSSLELGDSALYFCASSDGYEGSSYEQYFGPGTRLTVT.

CDR3 protein: CASRGLGEEFF. CDR3 in DNA: TGTGCCAGCCGAGGACTGGGGGAAGAGTTCTTC. The V call is TRBV7-9, the J call TRBJ2-1; D is tentatively TRBD1 or TRBD2 (5 bases each). Trimming took 8 bases from V and 14 from J, leaving 16 bases between them. Germline V CDR1 and CDR2: SEHNR, FQNEAQ (reference sequence). This CDR3 has 11 residues.

The chain uses TRBV10-1 and TRBJ2-7, with D maybe TRBD1 (5 bases). The length of the CDR3 is 13 residues. Trimming took off 2 bases at V and 5 bases at J, with 10 bases between the two ends. Germline lookup yields CDR1 WNHNN and CDR2 SYGVQD (reference sequence). CDR3 region: CASSEGAMNEQYF. CDR3 nucleotide sequence: TGCGCCAGCAGTGAGGGGGCAATGAACGAGCAGTACTTC.

The rearrangement links TRBV11-2 to TRBJ2-7; the D call may be TRBD1 or TRBD2 (5 bases each). Germline-derived CDR1 and CDR2 are SGHAT and FQNNGV. The CDR3 sequence is 15 residues long. V was shortened by 0 bases and J by 3 bases, with 12 bases between the two germline ends. This chain's CDR3 is CASSLDWDGHYEQYF. The CDR3 DNA reads as TGTGCCAGCAGCTTAGATTGGGACGGCCACTACGAGCAGTACTTC.

The chain combines TRBV6-5 with TRBJ1-4; D may be TRBD1 (6 bases). Trimming shortened V by 7 bases and J by 5 bases, and 14 bases separated the two germline ends. This CDR3 comprises 14 residues. Germline V gene data show CDR1 as MNHEY and CDR2 as SVGAGI. DNA of the CDR3: TGTGCCAGCAAGTCAGGACAGCTAAATGAAAAACTGTTTTTT. It encodes CASKSGQLNEKLFF.

The rearrangement joins TRBV6-5 to TRBJ2-1; D uncertain. CDR3 size: 15 residues. The V and J ends lost 2 bases and 9 bases respectively, with 17 bases between them. CDR1 is MNHEY and CDR2 is SVGAGI in the germline V gene. CDR3 bases: TGTGCCAGCAGTTACCTGGGCTCCGCGCCGGGTGAGCAGTTCTTC. It translates to CASSYLGSAPGEQFF.

V usage is TRBV3-1 (or the pseudogene TRBV3-2) and J usage is TRBJ2-7, with TRBD1 matching over 7 bases. The CDR3 is 12 amino acids. V lost 2 bases and J lost 6; bases outside the gene matches: 1. CDR1 LGHDT and CDR2 YNNKEL come from the germline V gene (reference sequence). CDR3 in amino acids: CASSQTGVEQYF. DNA for the CDR3: TGTGCCAGCAGCCAAACAGGGGTCGAGCAGTACTTC.

The chain combines TRBV7-3 with TRBJ2-3; 13 nucleotides agree with TRBD2. The V gene end was trimmed by 5 bases and the J gene end by 6 bases; junction bases not matched to a gene: 8. Germline-derived CDR1 and CDR2 are SGHTA and FQGTGA. The CDR3 extends over 16 amino acids. The CDR3 nucleotides are TGTGCCAGCAGCCCCTGGACTAGCGGGAGTCGGGATACGCAGTATTTT. Translation: CASSPWTSGSRDTQYF.

This chain joins TRBV28 and TRBJ2-4, with 11 bases fitting TRBD1. Germline V lookup: CDR1 MDHEN, CDR2 SYDVKM. V shed 5 bases and J 6 bases; nucleotides not matched to a gene: 6. This CDR3 comprises 15 residues. CDR3 protein: CASSKDRGQLNIQYF. The DNA of the CDR3 is TGTGCCAGCAGTAAGGACAGGGGGCAATTAAACATTCAGTACTTC.

In this sample, this clone turned up once. V and J are TRBV25-1 and TRBJ2-4, with no clear D. V was pared by 2 bases and J by 6 bases, with 8 bases between. From germline, CDR1 is MGHDK and CDR2 SYGVNS. This CDR3 region has 13 residues. CDR3 nucleotide sequence: TGTGCCAGCAGTGAAACGGTACTAAACATTCAGTACTTC. This encodes CASSETVLNIQYF.

The V gene is TRBV3-1 (or the pseudogene TRBV3-2), the J gene TRBJ2-1; 10 positions match TRBD2. Germline assignment: CDR1 LGHDT and CDR2 YNNKEL (reference sequence). V shed 4 bases, J shed 9 bases, and the junction held 12 bases outside the gene matches. This CDR3 contains 16 residues. For the CDR3, the DNA is TGTGCCAGCAGCCGAGGCAGTCTAGCGGGAGAGAGTGAGCAGTTCTTC. Translation: CASSRGSLAGESEQFF.